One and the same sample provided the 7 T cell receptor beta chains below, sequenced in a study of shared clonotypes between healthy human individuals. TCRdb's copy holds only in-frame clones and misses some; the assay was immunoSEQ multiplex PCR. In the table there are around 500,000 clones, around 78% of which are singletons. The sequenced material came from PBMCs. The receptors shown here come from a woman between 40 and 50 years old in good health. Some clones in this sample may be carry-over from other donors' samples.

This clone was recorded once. CDR3 sequence (DNA): TGTGCCAGCAGTCCTAGACAAGGCAGGGGTGGCGAAAAACTGTTTTTT. Its translation: CASSPRQGRGGEKLFF. The rearrangement uses TRBV7-2 and TRBJ1-4, with D possibly TRBD1 on 6 matching bases. CDR3 size: 16 residues. Germline V gene sequence: CDR1 SGHTA, CDR2 FQGNSA. Trimming left V 6 bases short and J 8 bases short, with 22 bases between.

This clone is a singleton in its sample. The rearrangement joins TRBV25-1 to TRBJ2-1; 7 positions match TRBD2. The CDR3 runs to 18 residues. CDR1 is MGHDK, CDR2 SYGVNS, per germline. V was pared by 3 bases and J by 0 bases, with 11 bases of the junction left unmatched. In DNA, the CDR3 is TGTGCCAGCAGTGAGGCGAGCGGGACGGGAAGCTCCTACAATGAGCAGTTCTTC. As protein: CASSEASGTGSSYNEQFF.

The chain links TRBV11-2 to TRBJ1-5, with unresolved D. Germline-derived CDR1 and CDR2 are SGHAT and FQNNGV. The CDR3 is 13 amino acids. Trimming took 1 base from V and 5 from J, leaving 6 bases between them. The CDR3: CASSLAVDQPQHF. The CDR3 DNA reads TGTGCCAGCAGCTTAGCGGTCGATCAGCCCCAGCATTTT.

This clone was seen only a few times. The CDR3: CAINKDYTSTDTQYF. CDR3 bases: TGTGCCATCAATAAGGACTATACTAGCACAGATACGCAGTATTTT. This rearrangement joins TRBV10-3 to TRBJ2-3; tentatively, D is TRBD2 (6 bases). CDR1 is ENHRY, CDR2 SYGVKD, per germline. The length of the CDR3 is 15 residues. V shed 7 bases and J shed 0 bases, with 14 bases lying between them.

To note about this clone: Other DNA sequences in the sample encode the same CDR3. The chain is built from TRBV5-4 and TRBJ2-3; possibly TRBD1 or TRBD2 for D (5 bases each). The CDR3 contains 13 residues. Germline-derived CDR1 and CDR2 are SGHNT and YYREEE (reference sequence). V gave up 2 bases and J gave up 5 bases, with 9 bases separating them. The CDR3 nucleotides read TGTGCCAGCAGCTTCGGTGGGGGAGATACGCAGTATTTT. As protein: CASSFGGGDTQYF.

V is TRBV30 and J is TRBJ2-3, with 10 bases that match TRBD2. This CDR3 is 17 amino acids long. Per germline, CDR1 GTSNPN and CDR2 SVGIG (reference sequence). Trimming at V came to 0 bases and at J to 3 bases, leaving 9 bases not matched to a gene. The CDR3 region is CAWSVFAAGGTTDTQYF. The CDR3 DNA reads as TGTGCCTGGAGTGTATTCGCAGCGGGAGGGACGACAGATACGCAGTATTTT. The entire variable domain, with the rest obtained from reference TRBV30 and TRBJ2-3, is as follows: SQTIHQWPATLVQPVGSPLSLECTVEGTSNPNLYWYRQAAGRGLQLLFYSVGIGQISSEVPQNLSASRPQDRQFILSSKKLLLSDSGFYLCAWSVFAAGGTTDTQYFGPGTRLTVL.

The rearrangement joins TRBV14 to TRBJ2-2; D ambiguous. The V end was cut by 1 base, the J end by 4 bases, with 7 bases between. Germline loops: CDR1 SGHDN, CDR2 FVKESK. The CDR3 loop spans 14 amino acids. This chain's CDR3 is CASSQVAGTGELFF. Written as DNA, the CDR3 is TGTGCCAGCAGCCAAGTTGCTGGCACCGGGGAGCTGTTTTTT.